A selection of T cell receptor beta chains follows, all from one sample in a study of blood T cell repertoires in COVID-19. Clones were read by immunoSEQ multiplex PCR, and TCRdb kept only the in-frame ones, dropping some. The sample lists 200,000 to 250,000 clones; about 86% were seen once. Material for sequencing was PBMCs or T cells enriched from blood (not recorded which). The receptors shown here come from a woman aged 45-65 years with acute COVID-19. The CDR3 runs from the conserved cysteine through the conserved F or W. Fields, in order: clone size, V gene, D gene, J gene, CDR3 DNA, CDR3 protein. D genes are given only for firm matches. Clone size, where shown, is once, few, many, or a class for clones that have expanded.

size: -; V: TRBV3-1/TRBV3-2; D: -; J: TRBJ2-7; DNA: TGTGCCAGCAGCCCCGTGGGCGCGAGCTCCTACGAGCAGTACTTC; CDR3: CASSPVGASSYEQYF
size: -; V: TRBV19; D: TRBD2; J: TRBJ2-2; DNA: TGTGCCAGTAGTATGGGACTAGCGGGGAACACCGGGGAGCTGTTTTTT; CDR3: CASSMGLAGNTGELFF
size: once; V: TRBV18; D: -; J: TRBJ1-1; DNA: TGTGCCAGCTCACCCCTGGGGAGGAACACTGAAGCTTTCTTT; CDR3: CASSPLGRNTEAFF
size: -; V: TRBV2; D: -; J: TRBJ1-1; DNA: TGTGCCAGCAGTGACAGGGGCTGGCGGAACACTGAAGCTTTCTTT; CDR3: CASSDRGWRNTEAFF
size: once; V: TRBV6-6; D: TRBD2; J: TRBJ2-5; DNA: TGTGCCAGCAGTTCTAGACTAGCGGGAGTGGGAGAGACCCAGTACTTC; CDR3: CASSSRLAGVGETQYF
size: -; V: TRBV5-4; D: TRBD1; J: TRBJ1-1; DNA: TGTGCCAGCAGCCCTCGCGGGACAGGGCGGTTAAACACTGAAGCTTTCTTT; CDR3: CASSPRGTGRLNTEAFF
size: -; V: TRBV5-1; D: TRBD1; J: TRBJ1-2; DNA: TGCGCCAGCAGCTGGGGACAGGGAAGCGGAGGCTACACCTTC; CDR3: CASSWGQGSGGYTF
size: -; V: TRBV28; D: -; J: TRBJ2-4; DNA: TGTGCCAGCAGTTTCGGAGGGTCAGCCAAAAACATTCAGTACTTC; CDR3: CASSFGGSAKNIQYF
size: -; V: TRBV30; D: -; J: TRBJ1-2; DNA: TGTGCCTGGAGAGAGCACTATGGCTACACCTTC; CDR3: CAWREHYGYTF
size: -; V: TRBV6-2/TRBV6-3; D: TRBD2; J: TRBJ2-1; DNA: TGTGCCAGCACCCCGGGACTAGCAGGTGAGCAGTTCTTC; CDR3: CASTPGLAGEQFF
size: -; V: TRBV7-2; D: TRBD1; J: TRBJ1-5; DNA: TGTGCCAGCAGCATCCCCGGGACAGGGATGGGGCCCCAGCATTTT; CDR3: CASSIPGTGMGPQHF
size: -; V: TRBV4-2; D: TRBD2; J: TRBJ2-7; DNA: TGTGCCAGCAGCCAGCCGGGACTAGCGGAACGGGGCGAGCAGTACTTC; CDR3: CASSQPGLAERGEQYF
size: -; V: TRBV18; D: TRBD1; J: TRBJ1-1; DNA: TGTGCCAGCTGCTTACAGGGGGGGAACACTGAAGCTTTCTTT; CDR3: CASCLQGGNTEAFF
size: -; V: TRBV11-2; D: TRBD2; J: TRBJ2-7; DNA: TGTGCCAGCAGTCAACTTACTAGCGGGAGTTACGAGCAGTACTTC; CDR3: CASSQLTSGSYEQYF
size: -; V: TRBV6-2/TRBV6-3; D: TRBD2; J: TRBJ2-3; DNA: TGTGCCAGCAGTCACCCTAGCGGGAGGGCCGTCACAGATACGCAGTATTTT; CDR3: CASSHPSGRAVTDTQYF
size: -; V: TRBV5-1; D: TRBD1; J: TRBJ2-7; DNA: TGCGCCAGCAGCCCCGGACAGGGGGCCTACGAGCAGTACTTC; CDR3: CASSPGQGAYEQYF
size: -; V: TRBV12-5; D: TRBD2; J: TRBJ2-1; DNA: TGTGCTAGTACTAGCGGGGCCTACAATGAGCAGTTCTTC; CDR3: CASTSGAYNEQFF
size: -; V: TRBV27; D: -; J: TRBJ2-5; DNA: TGTGCCAGCAGTTTGTCGAGCTTAGTGGAGACCCAGTACTTC; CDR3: CASSLSSLVETQYF
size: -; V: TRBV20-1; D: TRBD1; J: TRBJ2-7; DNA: TGCAGTGCTAGTCGGACAGGGGACTCCTACGAGCAGTACTTC; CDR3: CSASRTGDSYEQYF
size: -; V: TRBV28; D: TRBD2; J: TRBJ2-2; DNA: TGTGCCAGCAACCCCCGCGGGGGGTACACCGGGGAGCTGTTTTTT; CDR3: CASNPRGGYTGELFF
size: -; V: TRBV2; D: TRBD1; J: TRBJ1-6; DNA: TGTGCCAGCAGGGGGACAGGGATCGATTCACCCCTCCACTTT; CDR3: CASRGTGIDSPLHF
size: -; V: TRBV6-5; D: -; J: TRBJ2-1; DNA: TGTGCCAGCAGTACTCGGACAGTTGAGCAGTTCTTC; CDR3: CASSTRTVEQFF
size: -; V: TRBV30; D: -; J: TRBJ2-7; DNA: TGTGCCTGGCAGGAGGATAGCTCCTACGAGCAGTACTTC; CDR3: CAWQEDSSYEQYF
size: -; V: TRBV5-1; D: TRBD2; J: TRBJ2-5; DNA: TGCGCCAGCAGCTTGGGGTTAGCGGGGGCCCCGGGGACCCAGTACTTC; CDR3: CASSLGLAGAPGTQYF
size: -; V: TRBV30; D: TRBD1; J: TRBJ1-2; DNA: TGTGCCTGGAGGCGACAGGGATTTGGGTATGGCTACACCTTC; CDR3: CAWRRQGFGYGYTF
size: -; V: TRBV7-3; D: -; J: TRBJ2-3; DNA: TGTGCCAGCAGCCCCCACGGGGGTACGCAGTATTTT; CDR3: CASSPHGGTQYF
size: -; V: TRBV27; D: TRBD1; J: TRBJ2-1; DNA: TGTGCCAGTAGGGGGCCTAGCTCCTACAATGAGCAGTTCTTC; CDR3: CASRGPSSYNEQFF
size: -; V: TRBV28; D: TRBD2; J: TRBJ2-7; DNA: TGTGCCAGCAGTTTAGGCGGGAGATCCTACGAGCAGTACTTC; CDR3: CASSLGGRSYEQYF
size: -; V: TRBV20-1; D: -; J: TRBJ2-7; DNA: TGCAGTGCTCTCTACGGTTACGAGCAGTACTTC; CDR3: CSALYGYEQYF
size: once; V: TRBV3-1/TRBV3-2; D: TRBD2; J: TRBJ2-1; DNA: TGTGCCAGCAGCCAAGATTTTGCTAGCGGAAGCAATGAGCAGTTCTTC; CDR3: CASSQDFASGSNEQFF
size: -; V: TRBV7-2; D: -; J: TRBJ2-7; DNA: TGTGCCAGCAGCTTAGGAGGCAGGGAAGCTGGATCCGAGCAGTACTTC; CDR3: CASSLGGREAGSEQYF
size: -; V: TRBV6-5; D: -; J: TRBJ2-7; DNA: TGTGCCAGCAGTTATGGGCAGGGTTCCTACGAGCAGTACTTC; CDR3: CASSYGQGSYEQYF
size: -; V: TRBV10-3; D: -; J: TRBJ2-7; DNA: TGTGCCATCAGTCAGCAGGTCTCTGGGGAGCAGTACTTC; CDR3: CAISQQVSGEQYF
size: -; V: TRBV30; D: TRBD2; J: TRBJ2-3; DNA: TGTGCCTGGAGTGTACTTCCGCTAGCGGAGCACACAGATACGCAGTATTTT; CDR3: CAWSVLPLAEHTDTQYF
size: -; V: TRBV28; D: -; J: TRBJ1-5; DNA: TGTGCCAGCAGTTTCCCCCCCTCCAATCAGCCCCAGCATTTT; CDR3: CASSFPPSNQPQHF
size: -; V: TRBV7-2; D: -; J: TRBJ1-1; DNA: TGTGCCAGCAGTCCGCAGGGGATGAACACTGAAGCTTTCTTT; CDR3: CASSPQGMNTEAFF
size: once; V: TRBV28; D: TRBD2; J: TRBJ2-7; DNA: TGTGCCAGCGGGGAGGGGAGCGGAGGCTACGAGCAGTACTTC; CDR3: CASGEGSGGYEQYF
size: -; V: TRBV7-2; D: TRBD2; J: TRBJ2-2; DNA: TGTGCCAGCAGCTTAGCCGGGAGGGCCGGAGTCGGGGAGCTGTTTTTT; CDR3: CASSLAGRAGVGELFF
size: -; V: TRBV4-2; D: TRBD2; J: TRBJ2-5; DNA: TGTGCCAGCAGACCAGCGGGGGGGGAGACCCAGTACTTC; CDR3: CASRPAGGETQYF
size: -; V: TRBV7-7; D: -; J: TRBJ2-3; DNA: TGTGCCAGCAGCTTAAAGGAGAGCAAAACAGATACGCAGTATTTT; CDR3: CASSLKESKTDTQYF
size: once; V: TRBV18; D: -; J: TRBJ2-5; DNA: TGTGCCAGCTCACCACCGGGCCAGAGCCAAGAGACCCAGTACTTC; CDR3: CASSPPGQSQETQYF
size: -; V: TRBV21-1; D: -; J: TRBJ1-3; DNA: TGTGCCAGCAGCAAAAGTCCGGGACAACCTGGAAACACCATATATTTT; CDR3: CASSKSPGQPGNTIYF
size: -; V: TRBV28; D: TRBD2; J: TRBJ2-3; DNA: TGTGCCAGCAGTTGGACTAGCTCAGATACGCAGTATTTT; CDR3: CASSWTSSDTQYF
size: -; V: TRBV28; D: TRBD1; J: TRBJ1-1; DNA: TGTGCCAGTGGGGCACAGGGGGCCGGGAACACTGAAGCTTTCTTT; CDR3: CASGAQGAGNTEAFF
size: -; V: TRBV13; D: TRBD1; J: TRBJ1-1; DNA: TGTGCCAGCAGCTCTGGACAGGGGATCGGGAACACTGAAGCTTTCTTT; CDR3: CASSSGQGIGNTEAFF
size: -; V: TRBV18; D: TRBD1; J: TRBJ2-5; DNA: TGTGCCAGCTCATCCGACCGGGACAGGGAAGAGACCCAGTACTTC; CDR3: CASSSDRDREETQYF
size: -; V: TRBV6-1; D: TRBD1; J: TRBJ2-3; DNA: TGTGCCAGCAGGGACAGGGGGTTGGATACGCAGTATTTT; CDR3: CASRDRGLDTQYF
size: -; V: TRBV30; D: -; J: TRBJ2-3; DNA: TGTGCCTGGAGTGGGCCAAGTGCGGTTACTAGCACAGATACGCAGTATTTT; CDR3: CAWSGPSAVTSTDTQYF